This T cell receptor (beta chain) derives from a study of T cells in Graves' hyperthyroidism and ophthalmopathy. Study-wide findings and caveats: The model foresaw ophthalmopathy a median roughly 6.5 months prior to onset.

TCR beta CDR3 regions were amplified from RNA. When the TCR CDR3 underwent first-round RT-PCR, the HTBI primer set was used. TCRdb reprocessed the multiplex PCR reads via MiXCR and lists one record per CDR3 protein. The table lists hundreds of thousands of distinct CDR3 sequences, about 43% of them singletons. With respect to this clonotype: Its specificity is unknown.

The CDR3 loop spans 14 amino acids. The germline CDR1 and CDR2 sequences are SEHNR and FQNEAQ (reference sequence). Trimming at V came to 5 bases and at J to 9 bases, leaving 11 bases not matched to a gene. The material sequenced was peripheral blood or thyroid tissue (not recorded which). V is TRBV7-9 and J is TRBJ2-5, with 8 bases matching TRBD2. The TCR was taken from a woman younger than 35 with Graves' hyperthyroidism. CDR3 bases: TGTGCCAGCAGCCCTGACGGACTAGCCAGGCCCCAGTACTTC. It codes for CASSPDGLARPQYF.